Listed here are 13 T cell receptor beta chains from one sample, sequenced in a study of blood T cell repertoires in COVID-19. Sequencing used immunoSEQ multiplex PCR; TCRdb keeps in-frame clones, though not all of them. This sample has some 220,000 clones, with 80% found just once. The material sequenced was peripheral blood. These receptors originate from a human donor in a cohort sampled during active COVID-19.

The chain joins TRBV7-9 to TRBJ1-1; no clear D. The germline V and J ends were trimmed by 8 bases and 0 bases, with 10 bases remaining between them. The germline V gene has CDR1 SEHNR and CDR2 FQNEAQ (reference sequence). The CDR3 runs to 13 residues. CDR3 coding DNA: TGTGCCAGCCTCCTATCTATGAACACTGAAGCTTTCTTT. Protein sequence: CASLLSMNTEAFF.

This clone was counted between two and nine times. The CDR3 loop reads CASSLLSTGSEAFF. CDR3 sequence (DNA): TGTGCCAGCAGCTTACTGTCGACGGGAAGTGAAGCTTTCTTT. The V gene is TRBV7-6, the J gene TRBJ1-1; D gene ambiguous. CDR1 SGHVS and CDR2 FNYEAQ come from the germline V gene. V was shortened by 2 bases and J by 7 bases, with 14 bases between the two germline ends. CDR3 length: 14 residues.

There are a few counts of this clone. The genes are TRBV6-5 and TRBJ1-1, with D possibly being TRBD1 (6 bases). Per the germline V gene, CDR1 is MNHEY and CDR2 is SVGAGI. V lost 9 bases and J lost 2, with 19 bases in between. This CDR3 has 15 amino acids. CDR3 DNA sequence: TGTGCCAGTAACACCCCTCAGGGGCGAAACACTGAAGCTTTCTTT. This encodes CASNTPQGRNTEAFF.

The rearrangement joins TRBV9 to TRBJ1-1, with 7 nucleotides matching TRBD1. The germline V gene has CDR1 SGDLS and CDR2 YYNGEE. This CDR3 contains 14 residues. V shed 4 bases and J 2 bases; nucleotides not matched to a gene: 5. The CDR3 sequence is CASSPRDRNTEAFF. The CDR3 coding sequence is TGTGCCAGCAGCCCTCGGGACAGAAACACTGAAGCTTTCTTT.

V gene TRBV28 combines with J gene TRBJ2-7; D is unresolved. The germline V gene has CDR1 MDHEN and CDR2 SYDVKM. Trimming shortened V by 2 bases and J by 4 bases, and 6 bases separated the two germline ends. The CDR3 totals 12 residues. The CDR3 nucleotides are TGTGCCAGCAGTTTAGTCGGTTACGAGCAGTACTTC. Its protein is CASSLVGYEQYF.

The CDR3: CASSQSPAANEKLFF. The CDR3, as DNA: TGTGCCAGCAGCCAAAGTCCTGCGGCTAATGAAAAACTGTTTTTT. This chain uses TRBV3-1 (or the pseudogene TRBV3-2) with TRBJ1-4; D call uncertain. CDR3 length: 15 residues. Germline lookup yields CDR1 LGHDT and CDR2 YNNKEL (reference sequence). Trimming left V 2 bases short and J 3 bases short, with 10 bases between.

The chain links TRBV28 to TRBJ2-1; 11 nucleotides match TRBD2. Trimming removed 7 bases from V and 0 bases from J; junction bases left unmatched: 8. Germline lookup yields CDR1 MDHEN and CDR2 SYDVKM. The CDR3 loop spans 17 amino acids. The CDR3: CASKELAGASSYNEQFF. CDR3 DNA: TGTGCCAGCAAGGAACTAGCGGGGGCCAGCTCCTACAATGAGCAGTTCTTC. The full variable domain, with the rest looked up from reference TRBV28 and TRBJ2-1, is DVKVTQSSRYLVKRTGEKVFLECVQDMDHENMFWYRQDPGLGLRLIYFSYDVKMKEKGDIPEGYSVSREKKERFSLILESASTNQTSMYLCASKELAGASSYNEQFFGPGTRLTVL.

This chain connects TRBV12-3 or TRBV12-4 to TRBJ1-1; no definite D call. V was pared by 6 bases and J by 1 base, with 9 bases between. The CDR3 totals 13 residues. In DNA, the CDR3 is TGTGCCAGCAGCCGGAGTAGGAACACTGAAGCTTTCTTT. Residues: CASSRSRNTEAFF.

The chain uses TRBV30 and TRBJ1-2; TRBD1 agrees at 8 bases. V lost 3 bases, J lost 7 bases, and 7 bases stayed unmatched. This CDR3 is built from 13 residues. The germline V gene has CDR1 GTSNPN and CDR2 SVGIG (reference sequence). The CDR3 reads CAWSPWTGTGYTF. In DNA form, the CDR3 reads TGTGCCTGGAGCCCTTGGACAGGGACTGGCTACACCTTC.

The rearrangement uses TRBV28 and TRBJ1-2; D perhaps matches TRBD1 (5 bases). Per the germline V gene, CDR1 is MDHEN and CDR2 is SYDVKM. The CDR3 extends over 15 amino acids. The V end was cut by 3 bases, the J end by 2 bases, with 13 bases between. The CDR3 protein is CASSLEGTDNYGYTF. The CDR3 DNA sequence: TGTGCCAGCAGTTTGGAGGGGACTGACAACTATGGCTACACCTTC.

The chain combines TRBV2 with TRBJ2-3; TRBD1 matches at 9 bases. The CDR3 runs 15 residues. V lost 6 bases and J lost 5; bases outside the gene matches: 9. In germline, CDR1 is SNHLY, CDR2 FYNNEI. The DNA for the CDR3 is TGTGCCAGCAGCCAGGACAGGGGTTTCAGAGATACGCAGTATTTT. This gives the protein CASSQDRGFRDTQYF.

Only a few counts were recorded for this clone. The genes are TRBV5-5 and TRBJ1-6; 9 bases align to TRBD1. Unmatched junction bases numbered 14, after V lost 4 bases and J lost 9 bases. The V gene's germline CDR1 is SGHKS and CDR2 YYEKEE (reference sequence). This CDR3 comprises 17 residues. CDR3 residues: CASSPGTGQGVVSPLHF. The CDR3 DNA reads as TGTGCCAGCAGCCCCGGGACAGGGCAGGGGGTAGTTTCACCCCTCCACTTT.

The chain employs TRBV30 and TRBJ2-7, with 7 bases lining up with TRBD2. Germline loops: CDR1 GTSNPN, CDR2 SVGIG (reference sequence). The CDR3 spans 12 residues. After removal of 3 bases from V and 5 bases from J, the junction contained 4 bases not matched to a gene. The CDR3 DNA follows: TGTGCCTGGAGAGGGGCGGGGGACGAGCAGTACTTC. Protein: CAWRGAGDEQYF.